This TCR beta chain originates from a study of human T cells and chemical hapten exposure. Study-wide background: Each patch test put 0.01% DPC on the upper back, and results were read at 6 days. The variation in per-sample TCR yields arose mainly from small differences in pooled library volumes.

Germline CDR1 reads DFQATT; CDR2 reads SNEGSKA (reference sequence). V lost 0 bases to trimming and J lost 5 bases; unmatched junction nucleotides: 11. The CDR3 length is 16 residues. TCRdb re-called the RACE reads through MiXCR, storing one row per CDR3 protein. The profile shows fewer than 200,000 distinct CDR3 sequences, 25% to 30% of them singletons. Time point in this sample: pre-sensitization, week 0. Treatment denoted: therapeutic diphenylcyclopropenone sensitization with weekly scalp DPC. Donation of samples came from alopecia patients who were 18 to 70 years old and suitable for DPC. The study extracted total RNA from unfractionated whole blood.

This sequence originates from a woman in her 30s with alopecia areata. Some clones in this sample may be carry-over from other donors' samples. The chain couples TRBV20-1 to TRBJ2-3; TRBD1 agrees at 7 bases. Sample: whole blood, taken in connection with sensitization to the hapten diphenylcyclopropenone (DPC). The CDR3 coding sequence is TGCAGTGCTAGAGACTTGGGAAGGGGGCATCAAGATACGCAGTATTTT. Translated: CSARDLGRGHQDTQYF.